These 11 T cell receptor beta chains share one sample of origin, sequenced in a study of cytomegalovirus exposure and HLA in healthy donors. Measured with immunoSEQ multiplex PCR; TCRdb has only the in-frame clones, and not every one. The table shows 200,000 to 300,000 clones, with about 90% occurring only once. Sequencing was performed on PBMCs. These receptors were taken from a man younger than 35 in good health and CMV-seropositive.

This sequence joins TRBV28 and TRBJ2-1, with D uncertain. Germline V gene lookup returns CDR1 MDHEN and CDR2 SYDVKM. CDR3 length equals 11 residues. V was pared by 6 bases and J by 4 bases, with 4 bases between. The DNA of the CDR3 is TGTGCCAGCAGGGGTTACAATGAGCAGTTCTTC. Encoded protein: CASRGYNEQFF.

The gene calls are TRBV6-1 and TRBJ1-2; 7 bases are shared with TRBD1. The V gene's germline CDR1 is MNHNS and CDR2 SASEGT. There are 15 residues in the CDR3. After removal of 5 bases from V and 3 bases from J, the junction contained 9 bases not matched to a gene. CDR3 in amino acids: CASSLYPTGDYGYTF. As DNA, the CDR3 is TGTGCCAGCAGTCTATATCCAACAGGGGACTATGGCTACACCTTC.

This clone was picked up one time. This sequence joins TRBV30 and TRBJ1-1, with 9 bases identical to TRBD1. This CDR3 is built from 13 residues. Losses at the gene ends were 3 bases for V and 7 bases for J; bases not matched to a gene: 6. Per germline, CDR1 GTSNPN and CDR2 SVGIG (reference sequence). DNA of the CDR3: TGTGCCTGGAGGGAACAGGGGGCGGGTGAAGCTTTCTTT. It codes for CAWREQGAGEAFF.

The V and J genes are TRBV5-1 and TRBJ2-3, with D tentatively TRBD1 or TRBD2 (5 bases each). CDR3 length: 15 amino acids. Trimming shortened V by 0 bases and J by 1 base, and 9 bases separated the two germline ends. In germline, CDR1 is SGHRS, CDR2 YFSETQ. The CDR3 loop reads CASSLGGSRTDTQYF. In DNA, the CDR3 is TGCGCCAGCAGCTTGGGGGGGAGCCGCACAGATACGCAGTATTTT.

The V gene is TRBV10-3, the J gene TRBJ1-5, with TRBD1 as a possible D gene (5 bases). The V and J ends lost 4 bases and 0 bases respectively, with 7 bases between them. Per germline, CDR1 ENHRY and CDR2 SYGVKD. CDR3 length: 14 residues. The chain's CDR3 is CAISAQVSNQPQHF. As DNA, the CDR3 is TGTGCCATCAGTGCACAGGTTAGCAATCAGCCCCAGCATTTT.

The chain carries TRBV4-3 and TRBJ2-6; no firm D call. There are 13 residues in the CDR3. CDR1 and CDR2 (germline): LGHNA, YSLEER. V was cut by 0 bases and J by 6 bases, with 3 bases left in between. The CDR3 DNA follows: TGCGCCAGCAGCCAAGATCTGGCCAACGTCCTGACTTTC. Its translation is CASSQDLANVLTF.

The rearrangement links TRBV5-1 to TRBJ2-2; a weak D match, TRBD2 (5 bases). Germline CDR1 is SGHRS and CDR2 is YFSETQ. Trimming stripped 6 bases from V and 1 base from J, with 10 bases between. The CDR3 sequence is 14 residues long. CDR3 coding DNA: TGCGCCAGCAACTTTGGAGGGAACACCGGGGAGCTGTTTTTT. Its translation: CASNFGGNTGELFF.

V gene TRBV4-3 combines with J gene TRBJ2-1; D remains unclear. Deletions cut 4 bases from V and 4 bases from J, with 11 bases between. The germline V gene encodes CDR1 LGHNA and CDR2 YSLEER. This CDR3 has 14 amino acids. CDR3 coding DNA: TGCGCCAGCAGCCCAACGAGCGATTACAATGAGCAGTTCTTC. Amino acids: CASSPTSDYNEQFF.

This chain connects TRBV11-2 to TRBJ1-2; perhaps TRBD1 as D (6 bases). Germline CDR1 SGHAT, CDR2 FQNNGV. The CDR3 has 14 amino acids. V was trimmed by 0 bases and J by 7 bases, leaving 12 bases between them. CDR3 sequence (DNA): TGTGCCAGCAGCTTAGATTGGTTAGGGGGTGGCTACACCTTC. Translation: CASSLDWLGGGYTF.

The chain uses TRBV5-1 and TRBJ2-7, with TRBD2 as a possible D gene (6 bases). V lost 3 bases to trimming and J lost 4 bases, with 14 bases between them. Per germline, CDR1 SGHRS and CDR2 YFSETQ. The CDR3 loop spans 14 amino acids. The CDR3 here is CASSSGTYTYEQYF. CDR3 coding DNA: TGCGCCAGCAGCTCGGGGACTTATACGTACGAGCAGTACTTC.

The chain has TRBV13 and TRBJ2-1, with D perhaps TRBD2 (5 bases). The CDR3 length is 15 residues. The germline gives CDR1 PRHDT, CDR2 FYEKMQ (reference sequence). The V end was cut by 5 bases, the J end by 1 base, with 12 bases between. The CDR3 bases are TGTGCCAGCAGCCGCACAGCGGCATCCTACAATGAGCAGTTCTTC. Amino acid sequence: CASSRTAASYNEQFF.